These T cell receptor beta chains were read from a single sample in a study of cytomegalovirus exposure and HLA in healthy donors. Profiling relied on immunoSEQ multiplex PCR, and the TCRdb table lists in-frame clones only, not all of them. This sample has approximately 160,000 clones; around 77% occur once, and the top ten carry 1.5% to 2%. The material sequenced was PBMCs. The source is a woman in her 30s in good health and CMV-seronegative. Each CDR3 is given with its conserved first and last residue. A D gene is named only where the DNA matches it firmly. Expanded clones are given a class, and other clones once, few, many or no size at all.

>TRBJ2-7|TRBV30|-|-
CAWAGQYEQYF
TGTGCCTGGGCCGGACAATACGAGCAGTACTTC
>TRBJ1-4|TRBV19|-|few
CASSIGSRNEKLFF
TGTGCCAGTAGTATAGGGTCCAGAAATGAAAAACTGTTTTTT
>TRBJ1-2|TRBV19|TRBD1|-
CASSAPDRGRLRYGYTF
TGTGCCAGCTCCGCCCCCGACAGGGGGCGCCTTCGGTATGGCTACACCTTC
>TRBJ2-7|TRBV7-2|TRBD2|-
CASSPPPAGEQYF
TGTGCCAGCAGCCCACCCCCAGCGGGGGAGCAGTACTTC
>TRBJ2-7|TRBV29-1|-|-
CSVLGLAQTYEQYF
TGCAGCGTCCTAGGGCTAGCGCAGACCTACGAGCAGTACTTC
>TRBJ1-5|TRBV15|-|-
CATSRDWGVWHF
TGTGCCACCAGCAGAGATTGGGGGGTGTGGCATTTT
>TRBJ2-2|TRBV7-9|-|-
CASSLVSAGATGELFF
TGTGCCAGCAGCTTGGTGTCGGCGGGGGCCACCGGGGAGCTGTTTTTT
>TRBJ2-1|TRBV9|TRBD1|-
CASSLRTGGVDEQFF
TGTGCCAGCAGCCTCCGGACAGGGGGCGTCGATGAGCAGTTCTTC
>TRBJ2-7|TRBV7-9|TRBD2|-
CASSTPGGPHEQYF
TGTGCCAGCAGCACCCCGGGAGGTCCCCACGAGCAGTACTTC
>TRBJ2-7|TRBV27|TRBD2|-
CASSPRLAGGRKYF
TGTGCCAGCAGTCCCCGACTAGCGGGAGGGAGGAAGTACTTC
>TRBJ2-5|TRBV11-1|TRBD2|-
CASSQRRGGVETQYF
TGTGCCAGCAGCCAACGCCGGGGGGGAGTGGAGACCCAGTACTTC
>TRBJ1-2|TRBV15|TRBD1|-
CATSRGSPVTGGFGYTF
TGTGCCACCAGCAGAGGCTCCCCGGTGACAGGGGGTTTTGGCTACACCTTC
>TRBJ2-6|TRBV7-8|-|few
CASSLVVTEPGANVLTF
TGTGCCAGCAGCTTAGTAGTCACAGAACCTGGGGCCAACGTCCTGACTTTC
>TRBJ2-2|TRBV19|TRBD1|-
CASSIGTGGSGELFF
TGTGCCAGTAGTATCGGGACAGGGGGCTCTGGGGAGCTGTTTTTT
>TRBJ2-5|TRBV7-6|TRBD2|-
CASSHLGGEETQYF
TGTGCCAGCAGCCACCTGGGGGGGGAAGAGACCCAGTACTTC
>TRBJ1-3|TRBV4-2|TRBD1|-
CASRRSSRGQGEGNTIYF
TGTGCCAGTAGAAGATCAAGTCGCGGACAGGGGGAAGGAAACACCATATATTTT
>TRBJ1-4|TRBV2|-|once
CASSESPRLLEKLFF
TGTGCCAGCAGTGAAAGCCCCAGGCTTCTTGAAAAACTGTTTTTT
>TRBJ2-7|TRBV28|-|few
CASLGGQGRFEQYF
TGTGCCAGCTTGGGGGGTCAGGGACGCTTCGAGCAGTACTTC
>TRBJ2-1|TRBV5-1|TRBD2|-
CASSFGGGPYNEQFF
TGCGCCAGCAGCTTCGGCGGGGGGCCCTACAATGAGCAGTTCTTC
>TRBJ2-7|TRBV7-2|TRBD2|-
CASSFSAGTSGSSYEQYF
TGTGCCAGCAGCTTCTCGGCAGGGACTAGCGGGAGCTCCTACGAGCAGTACTTC
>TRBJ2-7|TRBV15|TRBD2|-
CATSRTLVAGESYEQYF
TGTGCCACCAGCAGAACTCTTGTAGCGGGAGAGTCCTACGAGCAGTACTTC
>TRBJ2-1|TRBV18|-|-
CASSSLLGGLYNEQFF
TGTGCCAGCTCATCCCTTCTGGGAGGTCTCTACAATGAGCAGTTCTTC
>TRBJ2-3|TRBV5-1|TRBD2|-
CASSLVASGSTDTQYF
TGCGCCAGCAGCTTGGTGGCTAGCGGGAGCACAGATACGCAGTATTTT
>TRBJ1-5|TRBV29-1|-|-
CSVEAGGNQPQHF
TGCAGCGTTGAGGCGGGGGGCAATCAGCCCCAGCATTTT
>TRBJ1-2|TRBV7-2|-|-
CASSLSRAYGYTF
TGTGCCAGCAGCTTAAGTCGAGCTTATGGCTACACCTTC
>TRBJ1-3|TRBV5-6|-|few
CASSPGTGDWGNTIYF
TGTGCCAGCAGCCCGGGGACGGGGGACTGGGGAAACACCATATATTTT
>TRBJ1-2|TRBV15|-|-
CATSRDSRLHGGYTF
TGTGCCACCAGCAGAGATTCAAGACTACACGGTGGCTACACCTTC
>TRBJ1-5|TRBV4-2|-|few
CASSQDQGGHQPQHF
TGTGCCAGCAGCCAAGATCAAGGAGGTCACCAGCCCCAGCATTTT
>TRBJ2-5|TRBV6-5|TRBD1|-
CASSYDRGRETQYF
TGTGCCAGCAGTTACGACAGGGGAAGGGAGACCCAGTACTTC
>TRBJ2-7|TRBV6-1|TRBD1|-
CASSSTGGSYEQYF
TGTGCCAGCAGTTCGACAGGGGGATCCTACGAGCAGTACTTC
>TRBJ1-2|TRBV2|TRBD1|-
CASMRTGATLNYGYTF
TGTGCCAGCATGAGGACAGGGGCGACATTAAACTATGGCTACACCTTC
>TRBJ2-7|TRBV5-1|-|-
CASSLGGTSYEQYF
TGCGCCAGCAGCTTGGGGGGGACTTCCTACGAGCAGTACTTC